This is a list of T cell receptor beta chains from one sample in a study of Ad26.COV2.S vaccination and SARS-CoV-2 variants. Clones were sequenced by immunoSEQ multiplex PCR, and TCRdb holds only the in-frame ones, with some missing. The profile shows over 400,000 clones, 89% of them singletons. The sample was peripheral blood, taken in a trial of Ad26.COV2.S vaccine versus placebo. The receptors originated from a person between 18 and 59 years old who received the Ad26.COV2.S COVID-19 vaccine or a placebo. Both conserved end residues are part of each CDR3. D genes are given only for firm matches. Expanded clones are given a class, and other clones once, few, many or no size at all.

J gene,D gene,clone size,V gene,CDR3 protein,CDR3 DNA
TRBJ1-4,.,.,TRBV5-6,CASSLQGGNEKLFF,TGTGCCAGCAGCCTCCAGGGAGGTAATGAAAAACTGTTTTTT
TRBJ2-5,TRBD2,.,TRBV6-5,CASNSGRGSETQYF,TGTGCCAGCAATAGCGGGAGAGGTTCAGAGACCCAGTACTTC
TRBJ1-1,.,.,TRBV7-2,CASSPQGYTEAFF,TGTGCCAGCAGCCCTCAGGGGTACACTGAAGCTTTCTTT
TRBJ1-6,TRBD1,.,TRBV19,CASSLRQGLGYNSPLHF,TGTGCCAGTAGTTTACGACAGGGATTAGGGTATAATTCACCCCTCCACTTT
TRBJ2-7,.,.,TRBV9,CASSTTGGGQQYF,TGTGCCAGCAGCACGACCGGAGGGGGGCAGCAGTACTTC
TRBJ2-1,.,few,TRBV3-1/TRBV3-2,CASSPLGSGHVYNEQFF,TGTGCCAGCAGCCCTCTCGGCTCGGGGCACGTTTACAATGAGCAGTTCTTC
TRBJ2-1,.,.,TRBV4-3,CASSQGTLARAEQFF,TGCGCCAGCAGCCAAGGAACATTAGCCCGAGCTGAGCAGTTCTTC
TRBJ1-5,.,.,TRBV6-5,CASQGSNQPQHF,TGTGCCAGCCAGGGTAGCAATCAGCCCCAGCATTTT
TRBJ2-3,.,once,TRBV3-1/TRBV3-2,CASSQDSYSTDTQYF,TGTGCCAGCAGCCAAGACTCATACTCCACAGATACGCAGTATTTT
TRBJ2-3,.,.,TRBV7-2,CASSLEAGTDTQYF,TGTGCCAGCAGCTTAGAGGCAGGCACAGATACGCAGTATTTT
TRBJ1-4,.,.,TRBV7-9,CASSFTGSNEKLFF,TGTGCCAGCAGCTTCACAGGAAGTAATGAAAAACTGTTTTTT
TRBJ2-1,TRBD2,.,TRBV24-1,CATSDEDVLAGGPSEQFF,TGTGCCACCAGTGATGAAGACGTGCTAGCGGGAGGGCCAAGTGAGCAGTTCTTC
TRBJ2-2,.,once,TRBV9,CASSAQGSIVGTGELFF,TGTGCCAGCAGCGCCCAGGGGAGTATAGTTGGTACCGGGGAGCTGTTTTTT
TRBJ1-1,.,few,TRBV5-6,CASSFSKAEAFF,TGTGCCAGCAGCTTCTCTAAGGCTGAAGCTTTCTTT
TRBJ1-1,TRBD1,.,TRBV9,CASSVLGQDTEAFF,TGTGCCAGCAGCGTATTGGGACAGGACACTGAAGCTTTCTTT
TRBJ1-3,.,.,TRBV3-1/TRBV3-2,CASSLGRGSGNTIYF,TGTGCCAGCAGCCTCGGACGGGGCTCTGGAAACACCATATATTTT
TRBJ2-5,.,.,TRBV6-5,CASSYRDGQETQYF,TGTGCCAGCAGTTACCGGGACGGCCAAGAGACCCAGTACTTC
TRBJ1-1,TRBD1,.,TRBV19,CASSTRTGRDTEAFF,TGTGCCAGTAGTACCCGGACAGGTCGTGACACTGAAGCTTTCTTT
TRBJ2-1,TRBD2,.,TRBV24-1,CATARGGAESEQFF,TGTGCCACCGCCCGCGGGGGGGCAGAATCTGAGCAGTTCTTC
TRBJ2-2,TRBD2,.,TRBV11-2,CASSLGLGLAGNRELFF,TGTGCCAGCAGCTTAGGCCTAGGACTAGCGGGAAATAGGGAGCTGTTTTTT
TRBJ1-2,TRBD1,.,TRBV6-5,CASRETGSGGYTF,TGTGCCAGCAGGGAGACAGGGTCAGGCGGCTACACCTTC
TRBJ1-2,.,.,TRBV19,CASSVDGNYGYTF,TGTGCCAGTAGTGTGGACGGAAACTATGGCTACACCTTC
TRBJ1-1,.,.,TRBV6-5,CASSRFGVNTEAFF,TGTGCCAGCAGCCGTTTTGGGGTGAACACTGAAGCTTTCTTT
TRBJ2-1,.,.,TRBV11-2,CASSLAEGLTEQFF,TGTGCCAGCAGCTTAGCAGAAGGGTTAACTGAGCAGTTCTTC
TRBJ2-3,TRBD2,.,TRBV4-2,CASSEGLAGVDTQYF,TGTGCCAGCAGCGAAGGACTAGCGGGAGTAGATACGCAGTATTTT
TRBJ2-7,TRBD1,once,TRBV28,CASSFSGQGARYEQYF,TGTGCCAGCAGTTTTTCCGGACAGGGGGCCCGCTACGAGCAGTACTTC
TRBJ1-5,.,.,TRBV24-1,CATSDFGDQPQHF,TGTGCCACCAGTGATTTTGGGGATCAGCCCCAGCATTTT
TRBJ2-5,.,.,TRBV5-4,CASSSSISETQYF,TGTGCCAGCAGCTCCAGTATTTCGGAGACCCAGTACTTC
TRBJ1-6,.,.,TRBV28,CASSFGRKGYNSPLHF,TGTGCCAGCAGTTTTGGCCGAAAAGGGTATAATTCACCCCTCCACTTT
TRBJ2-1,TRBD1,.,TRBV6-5,CASSYGRTGGSEQFF,TGTGCCAGCAGTTACGGGAGAACAGGGGGAAGTGAGCAGTTCTTC
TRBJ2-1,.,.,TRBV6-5,CASSYGTPGSNEQFF,TGTGCCAGCAGTTACGGGACCCCCGGGAGCAATGAGCAGTTCTTC
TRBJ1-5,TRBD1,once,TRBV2,CAIRRGPNQPQHF,TGTGCCATACGAAGGGGGCCCAATCAGCCCCAGCATTTT
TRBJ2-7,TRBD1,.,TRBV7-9,CASSFGQGAREQYF,TGTGCCAGCAGCTTTGGACAGGGGGCGAGGGAGCAGTACTTC
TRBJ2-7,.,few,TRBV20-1,CSARDNYEQYF,TGCAGTGCTAGGGACAACTACGAGCAGTACTTC
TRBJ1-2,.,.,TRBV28,CATVWTGLYYTF,TGTGCCACGGTCTGGACTGGGCTTTACTACACCTTC
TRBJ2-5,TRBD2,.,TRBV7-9,CASSLGTGGETQYF,TGTGCCAGCAGCCTCGGGACGGGAGGGGAGACCCAGTACTTC
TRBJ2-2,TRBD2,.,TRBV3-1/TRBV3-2,CASSPFGGGNTGELFF,TGTGCCAGCAGCCCGTTTGGCGGGGGAAACACCGGGGAGCTGTTTTTT
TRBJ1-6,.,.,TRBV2,CASSEGGFLGTLHF,TGTGCCAGCTCAGAGGGGGGTTTCTTAGGCACCCTCCACTTT
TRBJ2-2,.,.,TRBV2,CASTGSGTGELFF,TGTGCCAGCACGGGTTCGGGGACCGGGGAGCTGTTTTTT
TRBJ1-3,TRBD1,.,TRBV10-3,CASRTTGDSSGNTIYF,TGTGCCAGCCGGACGACAGGGGACTCGTCTGGAAACACCATATATTTT
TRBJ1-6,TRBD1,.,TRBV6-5,CASTFRDSNSPLHF,TGTGCCAGCACCTTCCGGGACAGTAATTCACCCCTCCACTTT
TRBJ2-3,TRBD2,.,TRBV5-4,CASSFRRLADTDTQYF,TGTGCCAGCAGCTTCCGCAGACTAGCGGACACAGATACGCAGTATTTT
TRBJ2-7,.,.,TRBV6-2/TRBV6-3,CASSPPPGRGRDYEQYF,TGTGCCAGCAGCCCCCCCCCGGGCCGGGGTAGAGACTACGAGCAGTACTTC
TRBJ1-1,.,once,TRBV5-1,CASAELNTEAFF,TGCGCCAGCGCGGAGTTGAACACTGAAGCTTTCTTT
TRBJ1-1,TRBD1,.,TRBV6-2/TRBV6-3,CASSYSNRGIEAFF,TGTGCCAGCAGTTACTCGAACAGGGGAATAGAAGCTTTCTTT
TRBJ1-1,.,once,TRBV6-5,CASSYWQGPAFF,TGTGCCAGCAGTTACTGGCAGGGTCCTGCTTTCTTT